This T cell receptor beta chain was observed in a study of cytomegalovirus exposure and HLA in healthy donors. General study results and limits: It was shown in a later analysis that HLA-associated TCR beta chains were more clonally expanded than other, equally common chains. A missense DCLRE1C variant was associated with V- and J-gene trimming of TCR beta chains in a later analysis, and an independent cohort replicated the association.

The table lists this clone with a few counts. The antigen is undetermined. PCR primers comprised 60 Vbeta and 13 Jbeta primers. The table came from immunoSEQ multiplex PCR; TCRdb's copy has only in-frame clones and leaves some out. The sample has 100,000 to 150,000 clones, 70% to 80% seen once; the top ten hold under 9.5%. The sequence was obtained from a woman in her forties or fifties in good health and CMV-seropositive. Sequencing input: PBMCs.

CDR3 region: CASSQGLAGNEQFF. The CDR3 bases are TGTGCCAGCAGCCAAGGACTAGCAGGCAATGAGCAGTTCTTC. This sequence joins TRBV7-9 and TRBJ2-1; 8 bases agree with TRBD2. V shed 5 bases and J 6 bases; nucleotides not matched to a gene: 6. CDR3 length equals 14 residues. CDR1 is SEHNR and CDR2 is FQNEAQ in the germline V gene (reference sequence).